Presented here are 24 T cell receptor beta chains from one specimen sequenced in a study of graft-versus-host responses after intestinal transplantation. Intraepithelial lymphocytes and lamina propria lymphocytes were released through processing of graft tissue. Only in-frame clones appear in the TCRdb table, and some are missing; sequencing was by immunoSEQ multiplex PCR. Of 35,000 to 40,000 clones in the sample, 75% to 90% were seen once. Sequences were derived from ileum tissue, sampled 200 to 210 days after intestinal transplant. The source of these receptors is a human patient who received an intestinal transplant, so some T cells may come from the graft donor.

This clone was seen only once. The identical CDR3 is also encoded by other nucleotide sequences in the sample. The chain recombines TRBV4-2 with TRBJ2-3; D is perhaps TRBD2 (6 bases). V gave up 0 bases and J gave up 0 bases, with 7 bases separating them. Germline loops: CDR1 LGHNA, CDR2 YNFKEQ. The CDR3 runs 15 residues. Here the CDR3 reads CASSQDGTSTDTQYF. For the CDR3, the DNA is TGTGCCAGCAGCCAAGACGGGACTAGCACAGATACGCAGTATTTT.

V gene TRBV20-1 combines with J gene TRBJ2-7; the D is unclear. Trimming cost V 6 bases and J 5 bases, with 11 bases left between them. The CDR3 has 11 amino acids. Germline CDR1 is DFQATT and CDR2 is SNEGSKA (reference sequence). The CDR3 bases are TGCAGTGCCCAGGCCCTCAACGAGCAGTACTTC. Translating gives CSAQALNEQYF.

The chain couples TRBV2 to TRBJ2-1; D may be TRBD2 (5 bases). Trimming removed 2 bases at V and 2 bases at J, with 10 bases between. CDR3 size: 15 residues. Germline V gene sequence: CDR1 SNHLY, CDR2 FYNNEI. The CDR3 loop is CASSELGVTYNEQFF. CDR3 DNA sequence: TGTGCCAGCAGTGAACTCGGGGTTACCTACAATGAGCAGTTCTTC.

This chain connects TRBV4-1 to TRBJ2-1, with TRBD2 matching 11 bases. V shed 2 bases and J 7 bases; nucleotides not matched to a gene: 4. Germline assignment: CDR1 MGHRA and CDR2 YSYEKL. This CDR3 is 15 amino acids long. The chain's CDR3 is CASSQLAGGRNEQFF. The CDR3, as DNA: TGCGCCAGCAGCCAATTAGCGGGGGGGCGGAATGAGCAGTTCTTC.

This chain uses TRBV11-2 with TRBJ2-5, with TRBD2 as a possible D gene (6 bases). This CDR3 has 14 amino acids. Germline CDR1 reads SGHAT; CDR2 reads FQNNGV. V was shortened by 1 base and J by 4 bases, with 10 bases between the two germline ends. The CDR3 bases are TGTGCCAGCAGCTTAGGTCCAGCGGGAGAGACCCAGTACTTC. Translation: CASSLGPAGETQYF.

This clone has only one observation. The chain employs TRBV18 and TRBJ2-1, with TRBD2 identical over 9 bases. CDR3 length: 16 residues. V was pared by 3 bases and J by 5 bases, with 8 bases of the junction left unmatched. The germline V gene encodes CDR1 KGHSH and CDR2 LQKENI. CDR3 coding DNA: TGTGCCAGCTCACCCCTCGGGGCGGGAGGGAACAATGAGCAGTTCTTC. Amino acids: CASSPLGAGGNNEQFF.

V gene TRBV10-3 combines with J gene TRBJ2-2; 10 bases map to TRBD1. The V segment lost 4 bases and the J segment 6 bases; nucleotides outside the gene matches: 8. Germline CDR1 reads ENHRY; CDR2 reads SYGVKD. This CDR3 has 16 amino acids. CDR3 sequence: CAISGRTGGPSGELFF. CDR3 sequence (DNA): TGTGCCATCAGTGGCAGGACAGGGGGGCCCTCCGGGGAGCTGTTTTTT.

The rearrangement uses TRBV4-1 and TRBJ1-2; TRBD1 aligns across 8 bases. Germline loops: CDR1 MGHRA, CDR2 YSYEKL. V shed 2 bases, J shed 8 bases, and the junction held 4 bases outside the gene matches. The CDR3 has 13 residues. CDR3 nucleotide sequence: TGCGCCAGCAGCCAATACAGGGGGGGAGGCTACACCTTC. Protein sequence: CASSQYRGGGYTF.

The chain links TRBV11-2 to TRBJ1-1, with 7 positions matching TRBD1. This CDR3 region has 16 residues. Germline V gene data show CDR1 as SGHAT and CDR2 as FQNNGV. V shed 2 bases, J shed 6 bases, and the junction held 12 bases outside the gene matches. The CDR3 here is CASSLKFLGTVPEAFF. CDR3 nucleotide sequence: TGTGCCAGCAGCTTAAAATTTTTGGGGACAGTTCCTGAAGCTTTCTTT. The full variable domain, with the rest looked up from reference TRBV11-2 and TRBJ1-1, is EAGVAQSPRYKIIEKRQSVAFWCNPISGHATLYWYQQILGQGPKLLIQFQNNGVVDDSQLPKDRFSAERLKGVDSTLKIQPAKLEDSAVYLCASSLKFLGTVPEAFFGQGTRLTVV.

The V call is TRBV27, the J call TRBJ2-7, with 7 bases identical to TRBD1. The germline CDR1 and CDR2 sequences are MNHEY and SMNVEV (reference sequence). The ends lost 8 bases at V and 5 bases at J; junction bases unmatched: 9. This CDR3 is 13 amino acids long. CDR3 DNA: TGTGCCAGCCGATTAAGACAGGGAAACGAGCAGTACTTC. This sequence encodes CASRLRQGNEQYF.

This chain joins TRBV28 and TRBJ2-2; possible D gene TRBD1, 5 bases. Trimming stripped 2 bases from V and 0 bases from J, with 22 bases between. The CDR3 consists of 20 residues. Germline V gene data show CDR1 as MDHEN and CDR2 as SYDVKM. CDR3 amino acids: CASSLPTVGTPLANTGELFF. The CDR3, as DNA: TGTGCCAGCAGTTTACCGACAGTCGGCACCCCCCTCGCGAACACCGGGGAGCTGTTTTTT.

The V gene is TRBV4-1, the J gene TRBJ2-2; D is possibly TRBD1 (6 bases). Per germline, CDR1 MGHRA and CDR2 YSYEKL. The CDR3 contains 16 residues. V was trimmed by 0 bases and J by 5 bases, leaving 13 bases between them. The DNA for the CDR3 is TGCGCCAGCAGCCAAGATTCGCAGGGGTTAACCGGGGAGCTGTTTTTT. Translation gives CASSQDSQGLTGELFF.

The V call is TRBV5-6, the J call TRBJ2-2; D remains ambiguous. The CDR3 contains 15 residues. From germline, CDR1 is SGHDT and CDR2 YYEEEE. V was clipped by 4 bases and J by 6 bases, with 16 bases between them. DNA of the CDR3: TGTGCCAGCAGCGTTCGTACTCGGAAGGCCGGGGAGCTGTTTTTT. Amino acids: CASSVRTRKAGELFF.

This chain joins TRBV9 and TRBJ1-2; TRBD1 aligns across 7 bases. After removal of 2 bases from V and 7 bases from J, the junction contained 5 bases not matched to a gene. The germline gives CDR1 SGDLS, CDR2 YYNGEE. The CDR3 spans 13 residues. This chain's CDR3 is CASSVGDSFGYTF. The CDR3 nucleotides are TGTGCCAGCAGCGTTGGGGACAGTTTTGGCTACACCTTC.

The genes are TRBV6-5 and TRBJ2-3; perhaps TRBD2 as D (6 bases). CDR3 length: 16 residues. Germline V gene data show CDR1 as MNHEY and CDR2 as SVGAGI. Trimming left V 0 bases short and J 1 base short, with 11 bases between. DNA of the CDR3: TGTGCCAGCAGTTACTCCATCGCTAGCGGCACAGATACGCAGTATTTT. It yields the protein CASSYSIASGTDTQYF.

The chain is built from TRBV2 and TRBJ1-5, with D tentatively TRBD1 (5 bases). Per germline, CDR1 SNHLY and CDR2 FYNNEI. The CDR3 consists of 13 residues. V lost 8 bases to trimming and J lost 7 bases, with 15 bases between them. The CDR3 protein is CASRRQGSQPQHF. The CDR3 DNA is TGTGCCAGCCGTCGGCAGGGATCCCAGCCCCAGCATTTT.

The chain links TRBV11-2 to TRBJ2-1; a possible D gene is TRBD2 (5 bases). The germline V gene encodes CDR1 SGHAT and CDR2 FQNNGV. V dropped 5 bases and J dropped 6 bases, with 11 bases sitting between them. The CDR3 sequence is 13 residues long. CDR3 sequence: CASSDLRGNEQFF. The CDR3, as DNA: TGTGCCAGCAGCGACTTACGGGGCAATGAGCAGTTCTTC.

The chain is built from TRBV14 and TRBJ2-7, with 7 bases lining up with TRBD1. J gave up 0 bases and V 4 bases, and 6 bases lay outside the gene matches. The CDR3 loop spans 15 amino acids. CDR1 is SGHDN and CDR2 is FVKESK in the germline V gene. CDR3 coding DNA: TGTGCCAGCAGCCTAAGGGGGCCCACCTCCTACGAGCAGTACTTC. This translates into CASSLRGPTSYEQYF.

This clone was seen a few times. V and J are TRBV27 and TRBJ1-1; TRBD1 might be the D (6 bases). The CDR3 totals 15 residues. Trimming shortened V by 4 bases and J by 5 bases, and 17 bases separated the two germline ends. Germline V lookup: CDR1 MNHEY, CDR2 SMNVEV (reference sequence). The CDR3 here is CASSWLGGAQTEAFF. The CDR3 coding sequence is TGTGCCAGCAGTTGGCTGGGGGGGGCGCAGACTGAAGCTTTCTTT.

This clone was counted between two and nine times. The rearrangement uses TRBV5-1 and TRBJ2-1; D uncertain. There are 16 residues in the CDR3. V shed 0 bases and J shed 1 base, with 11 bases lying between them. The germline V gene has CDR1 SGHRS and CDR2 YFSETQ. The CDR3 DNA reads TGCGCCAGCAGCTTGGCACCGGGTCGGTCCTACAATGAGCAGTTCTTC. As protein: CASSLAPGRSYNEQFF.

The chain uses TRBV19 and TRBJ1-2, with D perhaps TRBD1 (5 bases). The CDR3 spans 13 residues. CDR1 is LNHDA, CDR2 SQIVND, per germline (reference sequence). The V and J ends lost 2 bases and 6 bases respectively, with 10 bases between them. CDR3 region: CASSIRTNHGYTF. As DNA, the CDR3 is TGTGCCAGTAGTATAAGGACAAACCATGGCTACACCTTC. The entire variable domain, with the rest obtained from reference TRBV19 and TRBJ1-2, is as follows: DGGITQSPKYLFRKEGQNVTLSCEQNLNHDAMYWYRQDPGQGLRLIYYSQIVNDFQKGDIAEGYSVSREKKESFPLTVTSAQKNPTAFYLCASSIRTNHGYTFGSGTRLTVV.

V is TRBV5-1 and J is TRBJ2-1; TRBD2 aligns across 12 bases. The CDR3 length is 15 residues. CDR1 and CDR2 from the germline V gene are SGHRS and YFSETQ. V was clipped by 2 bases and J by 6 bases; unmatched bases: 3. The CDR3 spells CASSLLAGGFNEQFF. DNA for the CDR3: TGCGCCAGCAGCTTACTAGCGGGGGGCTTCAATGAGCAGTTCTTC.

The genes are TRBV5-6 and TRBJ2-1; 9 nucleotides line up with TRBD2. Germline CDR1 is SGHDT and CDR2 is YYEEEE. J was trimmed by 10 bases and V by 0 bases; bases with no gene match: 2. The CDR3 is 13 residues long. The CDR3 DNA reads as TGTGCCAGCAGCTTGGAACTAGCGGGCGAGCAGTTCTTC. It translates to CASSLELAGEQFF.

For the CDR3, the DNA is TGTGCCAGCCTTATGTCACTCGGCTACGAGCAGTACTTC. It encodes CASLMSLGYEQYF. This chain links TRBV2 with TRBJ2-7; unclear D gene. The CDR3 loop spans 13 amino acids. V was shortened by 8 bases and J by 3 bases, with 14 bases between the two germline ends. Germline CDR1 is SNHLY and CDR2 is FYNNEI.